The 28 T cell receptor beta chains reported below all come from one sample, sequenced in a study of graft-versus-host responses after intestinal transplantation. For these TCRs, the target antigens are not known. This table comes from immunoSEQ multiplex PCR, and its TCRdb copy is limited to in-frame clones, with some not included. The sample has about 88,000 clones; about 94% are singletons. This sample comprised unstimulated CD4+ T cells sorted from spleen or lymph node cells, obtained before transplant. These receptors were obtained from a human donor who was the organ donor for an intestinal transplant.

The genes are TRBV7-2 and TRBJ1-1; D is unresolved. The germline V gene has CDR1 SGHTA and CDR2 FQGNSA. The CDR3 is 14 amino acids. The ends were cut back, 4 bases at V and 4 bases at J, with 13 bases in the middle. The CDR3 protein is CASSSTARSTEAFF. CDR3 coding DNA: TGTGCCAGCAGCTCCACTGCCCGATCCACTGAAGCTTTCTTT.

V is TRBV9 and J is TRBJ1-6; TRBD1 agrees at 7 bases. The CDR3 covers 15 residues. Per the germline V gene, CDR1 is SGDLS and CDR2 is YYNGEE. Trimming took 1 base from V and 6 from J; bases not matched to a gene: 4. The DNA for the CDR3 is TGTGCCAGCAGCGTACTGGGACAGATTAATTCACCCCTCCACTTT. Amino acids: CASSVLGQINSPLHF.

The chain is built from TRBV6-5 and TRBJ1-1; TRBD1 is a possible D gene (6 bases). Germline V gene lookup returns CDR1 MNHEY and CDR2 SVGAGI. Trimming took off 5 bases at V and 4 bases at J, with 14 bases between the two ends. The CDR3 runs to 14 residues. CDR3 DNA: TGTGCCAGCAGTAAAGGGGGGATCGTCACTGAAGCTTTCTTT. Protein: CASSKGGIVTEAFF.

This chain links TRBV9 with TRBJ1-2; D not resolved. Trimming left V 2 bases short and J 4 bases short, with 12 bases between. This CDR3 contains 14 residues. Germline CDR1 and CDR2: SGDLS and YYNGEE. The CDR3 region has the DNA TGTGCCAGCAGCGTCGAAGTGGATCTCTATGGCTACACCTTC. Its protein is CASSVEVDLYGYTF.

This chain uses TRBV4-2 with TRBJ2-7, with TRBD2 matching 13 bases. Losses at the gene ends were 3 bases for V and 2 bases for J; bases not matched to a gene: 1. The CDR3 runs 15 residues. Germline assignment: CDR1 LGHNA and CDR2 YNFKEQ. The CDR3 DNA follows: TGTGCCAGCAGCCAGGGGACTAGCGGGACCTACGAGCAGTACTTC. It yields the protein CASSQGTSGTYEQYF.

As regards this clone: One end of the junction fails to match germline, which may point to a read error. The rearrangement joins TRBV7-9 to TRBJ1-2; D unclear. The CDR3 loop spans 14 amino acids. Looked up from germline, CDR1 is SEHNR and CDR2 is FQNEAQ (reference sequence). The CDR3 is CASSLGVAGYGYAF. The CDR3 DNA reads TGTGCCAGCAGCTTAGGGGTAGCGGGCTATGGCTACGCCTTC.

The chain recombines TRBV12-1 with TRBJ2-1; the DNA was not used to check the table's D call, TRBD2. TRBV12-1 is reported as a pseudogene. CDR3 length: 17 amino acids. This CDR3 reads CASSRHPAGGFFNEQFF. The DNA for the CDR3 is TGTGCCAGCAGCCGACATCCGGCGGGCGGATTTTTCAATGAGCAGTTCTTC.

The chain couples TRBV2 to TRBJ2-7; 8 bases are a match to TRBD1. Trimming at V came to 6 bases and at J to 1 base, leaving 11 bases not matched to a gene. CDR3 length: 16 residues. In germline, CDR1 is SNHLY, CDR2 FYNNEI. CDR3 in amino acids: CASRESGTGSSYEQYF. CDR3 in DNA: TGTGCCAGCAGGGAATCCGGGACAGGTTCATCCTACGAGCAGTACTTC.

CDR3 nucleotides: TGTGCCAGTACCGAAGGGTTAGGCACCGGGGAGCTGTTTTTT. Translated, it gives CASTEGLGTGELFF. The rearrangement joins TRBV19 to TRBJ2-2, with no clear D. The V gene lost 7 bases and the J gene lost 4 bases, with 13 bases spanning the gap. The CDR3 consists of 14 residues. Germline loops: CDR1 LNHDA, CDR2 SQIVND (reference sequence).

Here the CDR3 reads CASSYNRVLNSPLHF. The CDR3 region has the DNA TGTGCCAGCAGTTACAACCGTGTTCTTAATTCACCCCTCCACTTT. The chain couples TRBV6-5 to TRBJ1-6; D is undetermined. Germline-derived CDR1 and CDR2 are MNHEY and SVGAGI. The V end lost 2 bases, the J end lost 6 bases, and 11 bases lay between the germline ends. This CDR3 is built from 15 residues.

This chain links TRBV7-2 with TRBJ2-3; TRBD1 is a possible D gene (5 bases). Trimming took off 0 bases at V and 5 bases at J, with 6 bases between the two ends. The CDR3 loop spans 13 amino acids. Per the germline V gene, CDR1 is SGHTA and CDR2 is FQGNSA. The DNA of the CDR3 is TGTGCCAGCAGCTTAGCAGGGGAAGATACGCAGTATTTT. Amino acids: CASSLAGEDTQYF.

This clone was seen a single time. V and J are TRBV5-1 and TRBJ2-5, with 8 bases matching TRBD1. The DNA end is more similar to TRBJ2-7, so the J call may be wrong. From germline, CDR1 is SGHRS and CDR2 YFSETQ. CDR3 length: 15 amino acids. The CDR3 DNA is TGCGCCAGCAGCCCTAGGGACCAGGGGGCTTACGAGCAGTACTTC. Translation: CASSPRDQGAYEQYF.

The genes are TRBV5-1 and TRBJ1-5; D is unclear. The CDR3 is made up of 16 amino acids. Trimming removed 0 bases at V and 9 bases at J, with 19 bases between. Germline V gene sequence: CDR1 SGHRS, CDR2 YFSETQ. The DNA of the CDR3 is TGCGCCAGCAGCTTGGTTCCCAAGCCGCTCGGGTGGCCCCAGCATTTT. The encoded protein is CASSLVPKPLGWPQHF.

The J gene is TRBJ2-3, the V gene TRBV9; TRBD1 agrees at 7 bases. The germline gives CDR1 SGDLS, CDR2 YYNGEE. The V and J ends lost 0 bases and 0 bases, in that order; junction bases with no gene match: 4. The CDR3 length is 16 residues. For the CDR3, the DNA is TGTGCCAGCAGCGTAGACTCGGGACAGAGCACAGATACGCAGTATTTT. It yields the protein CASSVDSGQSTDTQYF.

The rearrangement joins TRBV2 to TRBJ1-2; maybe TRBD1 (6 bases). CDR1 and CDR2 (germline): SNHLY, FYNNEI. The V gene lost 1 base and the J gene lost 5 bases, with 17 bases spanning the gap. The CDR3 runs 16 residues. The CDR3 protein is CASSEGSGAARYGYTF. For the CDR3, the DNA is TGTGCCAGCAGTGAAGGGTCAGGGGCCGCCAGGTATGGCTACACCTTC.

The chain is built from TRBV29-1 and TRBJ2-7, with D tentatively TRBD2 (6 bases). CDR3 size: 12 residues. CDR1 is SQVTM and CDR2 is ANQGSEA in the germline V gene. Trimming removed 4 bases at V and 2 bases at J, with 9 bases between. The CDR3 nucleotides are TGCAGCGTTGGCAGGGAGGCCTACGAGCAGTACTTC. Translating it yields CSVGREAYEQYF.

The V gene is TRBV2, the J gene TRBJ1-5; D remains unclear. Trimming shortened V by 7 bases and J by 3 bases, and 7 bases separated the two germline ends. Per germline, CDR1 SNHLY and CDR2 FYNNEI. The CDR3 contains 12 residues. In DNA, the CDR3 is TGTGCCAGCAATACCCTCAATCAGCCCCAGCATTTT. Translation: CASNTLNQPQHF.

The rearrangement uses TRBV7-2 and TRBJ1-1; 11 nucleotides align to TRBD1. V dropped 3 bases and J dropped 1; count of bases not matched to a gene: 4. Germline V gene lookup returns CDR1 SGHTA and CDR2 FQGNSA. This CDR3 has 16 amino acids. The CDR3 spells CASSLGTGGSNTEAFF. The CDR3 DNA reads TGTGCCAGCAGCTTGGGGACAGGGGGATCGAACACTGAAGCTTTCTTT. Supplemented by reference TRBV7-2 and TRBJ1-1, the full variable domain reads GAGVSQSPSNKVTEKGKDVELRCDPISGHTALYWYRQSLGQGLEFLIYFQGNSAPDKSGLPSDRFSAERTGGSVSTLTIQRTQQEDSAVYLCASSLGTGGSNTEAFFGQGTRLTVV.

The chain joins TRBV4-2 to TRBJ1-4, with a tentative D call TRBD1 (5 bases). With 0 bases removed from V and 3 bases from J, the gap between germline ends came to 11 bases. The CDR3 covers 16 residues. In germline, CDR1 is LGHNA, CDR2 YNFKEQ. As DNA, the CDR3 is TGTGCCAGCAGCCAAGATAGGGGTGCGGCTAATGAAAAACTGTTTTTT. It codes for CASSQDRGAANEKLFF.

The rearrangement joins TRBV28 to TRBJ1-2, with D possibly TRBD1 on 6 matching bases. Germline CDR1 MDHEN, CDR2 SYDVKM. This CDR3 spans 11 amino acids. V was cut by 8 bases and J by 8 bases, with 12 bases left in between. CDR3 loop: CASAYRAGYTF. CDR3 DNA sequence: TGTGCCAGCGCATACAGGGCAGGCTACACCTTC.

The V call is TRBV5-1, the J call TRBJ1-1; 11 bases agree with TRBD1. Per the germline V gene, CDR1 is SGHRS and CDR2 is YFSETQ. This CDR3 comprises 16 residues. The trim removed 6 bases at V and 5 bases at J, leaving 12 bases unmatched. The CDR3 sequence: CASTTGGTGGTTEAFF. Here the CDR3 DNA reads TGCGCCAGCACCACGGGAGGGACAGGGGGAACGACTGAAGCTTTCTTT.

The CDR3 reads CASSQDRGTEAFF. CDR3 DNA sequence: TGTGCCAGCAGCCAAGATCGGGGGACTGAAGCTTTCTTT. The chain joins TRBV4-2 to TRBJ1-1; a weak D match, TRBD1 (5 bases). This CDR3 spans 13 amino acids. The V end was cut by 0 bases, the J end by 5 bases, with 7 bases between. Germline CDR1 is LGHNA and CDR2 is YNFKEQ.

This rearrangement joins TRBV15 to TRBJ1-5, with 7 bases lining up with TRBD1. V shed 0 bases, J shed 5 bases, and the junction held 4 bases outside the gene matches. This CDR3 has 15 residues. CDR1 and CDR2 (germline): LNHNV, YYDKDF (reference sequence). The CDR3 DNA reads TGTGCCACCAGCAGAGATAAAGGACAGGATCAGCCCCAGCATTTT. Translated: CATSRDKGQDQPQHF.

V usage is TRBV7-2 and J usage is TRBJ2-5; 15 bases agree with TRBD2. V trimming: 4 bases; J trimming: 2 bases; junction bases outside the gene matches: 11. CDR1 is SGHTA, CDR2 FQGNSA, per germline. This CDR3 has 19 amino acids. This chain's CDR3 is CASSSRRTSGGAGQETQYF. In nucleotides, the CDR3 is TGTGCCAGCAGCTCCAGACGGACTAGCGGGGGGGCTGGACAAGAGACCCAGTACTTC.

The chain combines TRBV11-1 with TRBJ2-1, with 12 bases aligning to TRBD2. The junction had 5 bases not matched to a gene; V was cut back by 1 base and J by 7 bases. The CDR3 spans 16 residues. In germline, CDR1 is SGHAT, CDR2 FQDESV (reference sequence). This CDR3 reads CASSLGPSGGGNEQFF. CDR3 DNA: TGTGCCAGCAGCTTAGGTCCTAGCGGGGGGGGAAATGAGCAGTTCTTC.

The chain is built from TRBV5-1 and TRBJ2-3; a possible D gene is TRBD1 (6 bases). V lost 4 bases, J lost 0 bases, and 12 bases lay in between. Germline CDR1 reads SGHRS; CDR2 reads YFSETQ. This CDR3 region has 15 residues. The CDR3 DNA sequence: TGCGCCAGCAGCCCGGTGGGGGCGAGCACAGATACGCAGTATTTT. Translating gives CASSPVGASTDTQYF.

J is TRBJ2-1 and V is TRBV5-1, with D tentatively TRBD2 (6 bases). Germline CDR1 and CDR2: SGHRS and YFSETQ. The V end lost 1 base, the J end lost 0 bases, and 11 bases lay between the germline ends. CDR3 length: 16 amino acids. CDR3 DNA: TGCGCCAGCAGCTTGTCCGCGGGGAGCTCCTACAATGAGCAGTTCTTC. Protein product: CASSLSAGSSYNEQFF.

V is TRBV11-3 and J is TRBJ2-1; no clear D. The V end lost 2 bases, the J end lost 9 bases, and 5 bases lay between the germline ends. Germline-derived CDR1 and CDR2 are SGHNT and YENEEA. The CDR3 runs 11 residues. The CDR3 bases are TGTGCCAGCAGCTTACGAGGTGAGCAGTTCTTC. The encoded protein is CASSLRGEQFF.